Listed below are T cell receptor beta chains from one sample, sequenced in a study of graft-versus-host responses after intestinal transplantation. Sequenced by immunoSEQ multiplex PCR; TCRdb stores in-frame clones only, minus some. The table records about 81,000 clones, around nine tenths of them present only once. These TCRs are of unknown antigen specificity. Material: unstimulated CD4+ T cells sorted from spleen or lymph node cells, obtained before intestinal transplant. All receptors derive from a human donor who received an intestinal transplant. Both conserved end residues are trimmed from each CDR3.

TRBV27 | ASSPGHGGEKLF
TRBV4-1 | ASSHGGPSSYEQY
TRBV19 | ASSMAGATFSYNSPLH
TRBV5-4 | ASSLGTLAGVRYEQY
TRBV5-4 | ASRSRSSSYNEQF
TRBV11-2 | ASRMSSGGTDTQY
TRBV5-1 | ASSLGDNNSPLH
TRBV6-1 | ASSLDRADGYT
TRBV19 | ASSHGEHTEAF
TRBV2 | ASSEIPGGGSSPLH
TRBV10-1 | ASSEGLGQINTGELF
TRBV2 | ASSVEAPGELF
TRBV5-1 | ASSLAGQGQETQY
TRBV5-1 | ASSLLDRDREQF
TRBV5-1 | ASSSSGTGAGSPLH
TRBV15 | ATSRGHPYEQY
TRBV19 | ASSILGTGAGTNEQF
TRBV28 | ASSSPRGGTDNQPQH
TRBV28 | ASSRPGQDPYGYT
TRBV6-6 | ASSSTTPNYGYT
TRBV5-1 | ASSVGNTEAF
TRBV27 | ASSLAGEYYNEQF
TRBV5-1 | ASSLPFDTEAF
TRBV27 | ASSLRRGQGQGTQY
TRBV6-1 | ASSEAPVDSYEQY
TRBV14 | ASSFSGGTGELF
TRBV5-1 | ASSLDRAILNTEAF
TRBV14 | ASSSHLTRGKAF
TRBV28 | ASRNQGGVGELF
TRBV19 | ASRLTGGDEKLF
TRBV6-5 | ASSSLGQVMNTEAF
TRBV28 | ASSLHNYGYT
TRBV28 | ASSPLPNTEAF
TRBV14 | ASSQELAGGTQTFGEQY
TRBV30 | AWSVQGMSGYT
TRBV19 | ASSTGQGRNEQY
TRBV6-5 | ASSYRVQETQY
TRBV2 | ASSEEINWANVLT
TRBV5-1 | ASSLGYRASGTYEQY
TRBV5-8 | ASSLVTGVLNTEAF
TRBV25-1 | ASQGQGLSNEQF
TRBV11-3 | ASSFGTGPYEQY
TRBV5-1 | ASSLETTTDTQY
TRBV9 | ASSVDPQEGIKGEQY
TRBV28 | ASTPGGSTYGYT
TRBV7-2 | ASSLDPGSGNTIY
TRBV6-5 | ASSYSLAGVYEQY
TRBV2 | ASSESSGNTIY
TRBV6-5 | ASGQNLNSPLH
TRBV28 | ASRRQLTQY
TRBV27 | ATKTGTLNTEAF
TRBV5-1 | ASSLAQGNTIY
TRBV6-4 | ASSPSGGSNQPQH